This T cell receptor (beta chain) was sequenced during a study of T cell repertoires in cytomegalovirus infection. Across the study: Used in the study were CMV epitopes, some recently identified and HLA-C-restricted, others well-studied and HLA-B-restricted. Based on public TCR beta signatures, there were indications of CMV infection and of a matching HLA type.

The V and J ends lost 5 bases and 1 base respectively, with 11 bases between them. This CDR3 region has 14 residues. Germline V gene lookup returns CDR1 SGHVS and CDR2 FNYEAQ. TCRdb fed the reads into MiXCR, producing one record per CDR3 protein. The profile shows roughly 700,000 distinct CDR3 sequences, around 32% of them singletons. The study's findings and limits: Cumulative frequency (of public TCR beta family members) identified carriers of CMV plus the relevant HLA. Dominating the ex vivo response were TCR beta clonotypes that were CMV-specific and HLA-C-restricted.

This clonotype was recorded many times. No antigen is known for it. This chain uses TRBV7-6 with TRBJ2-5; no clear D. The source of this sequence is a human donor in good health (CMV status not recorded). Some clones in this sample may be carry-over from other donors' samples. Sequencing used cultured PBMCs, obtained from culture after CMV antigen stimulation. This chain's CDR3 is CASSPDMTQETQYF. CDR3 in DNA: TGTGCCAGCAGCCCTGACATGACCCAAGAGACCCAGTACTTC.